This T cell receptor (beta chain) was sequenced during a study of shared clonotypes between healthy human individuals. Study overall: Researchers assigned three CD4 naive, three CD4 memory, two CD8 naive and one CD8 memory plate to each donor.

Comment on this clone: Its matching antigen is unknown.

Study-wide results and limits: A reduction in generation probabilities was seen for non-shared clonotypes relative to those shared by all four donors. Exclusively blood specimens were collected; tissue repertoires likely differ.

This CDR3 has 17 residues. The germline gives CDR1 SGHTA, CDR2 FQGNSA. Trimming removed 6 bases from V and 0 bases from J; junction bases left unmatched: 8. Sequencing was performed with immunoSEQ multiplex PCR; in TCRdb, only in-frame clones are kept and a portion is missing. The sample records about 600,000 clones, 97% being singletons. The chain uses TRBV7-2 and TRBJ2-6; 7 nucleotides line up with TRBD2. Specimen: naive CD4+ T cells sorted from blood. The subset was: CD45RA+ positively selected. This clonotype was obtained from a woman aged 25-40 years in good health. CDR3 coding DNA: TGTGCCAGCAGGGGAGGGGTGGTAAACTCTGGGGCCAACGTCCTGACTTTC. It translates to CASRGGVVNSGANVLTF.